This TCR beta chain comes out of a study of OX40 agonist ivuxolimab in advanced cancers. At the level of the study: Ivuxolimab, an agonist antibody against OX40 (CD134), was given to patients.

Germline V gene lookup returns CDR1 MNHEY and CDR2 SMNVEV (reference sequence). The CDR3 consists of 14 residues. The V and J ends lost 6 bases and 7 bases respectively, with 16 bases between them. Sampling of blood occurred at baseline, cycle 4 day 1, and cycle 7 day 1. Findings of the study overall: Antigen targets of the expanded peripheral T cells went undetermined.

A note on this clone: No antigen is known for it.

TCRdb's table, derived via immunoSEQ multiplex PCR, lists solely in-frame clones and lacks some. Of 95,000 to 100,000 clones listed, about 79% are singletons. This rearrangement joins TRBV27 to TRBJ2-1; TRBD2 might be the D (7 bases). This clonotype was obtained from an adult with an advanced solid tumor such as melanoma, head and neck, liver or kidney cancer. This material consisted of CD4+ or CD8+ T cells sorted from blood, taken in a trial of the OX40 agonist ivuxolimab. CDR3 sequence: CASREGGGLNEQFF. The CDR3 DNA is TGTGCCAGCAGAGAAGGGGGGGGACTAAATGAGCAGTTCTTC.